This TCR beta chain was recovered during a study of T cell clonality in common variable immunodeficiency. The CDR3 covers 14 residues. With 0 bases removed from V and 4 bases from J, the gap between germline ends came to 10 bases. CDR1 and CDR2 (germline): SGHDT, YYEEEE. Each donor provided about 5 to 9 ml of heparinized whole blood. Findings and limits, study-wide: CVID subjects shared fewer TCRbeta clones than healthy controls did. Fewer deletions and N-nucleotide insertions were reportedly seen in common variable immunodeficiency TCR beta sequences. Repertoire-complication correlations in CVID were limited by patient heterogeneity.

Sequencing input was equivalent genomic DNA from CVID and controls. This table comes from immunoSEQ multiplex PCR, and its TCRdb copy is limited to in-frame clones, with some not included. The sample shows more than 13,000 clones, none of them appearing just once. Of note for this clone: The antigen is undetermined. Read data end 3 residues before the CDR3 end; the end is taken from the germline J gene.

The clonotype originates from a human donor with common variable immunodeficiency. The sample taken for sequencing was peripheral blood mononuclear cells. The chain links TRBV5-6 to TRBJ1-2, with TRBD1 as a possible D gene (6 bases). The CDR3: CASSLGGLGYGYTF. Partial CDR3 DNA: TGTGCCAGCAGCTTGGGGGGGCTTGGCTATGGC.